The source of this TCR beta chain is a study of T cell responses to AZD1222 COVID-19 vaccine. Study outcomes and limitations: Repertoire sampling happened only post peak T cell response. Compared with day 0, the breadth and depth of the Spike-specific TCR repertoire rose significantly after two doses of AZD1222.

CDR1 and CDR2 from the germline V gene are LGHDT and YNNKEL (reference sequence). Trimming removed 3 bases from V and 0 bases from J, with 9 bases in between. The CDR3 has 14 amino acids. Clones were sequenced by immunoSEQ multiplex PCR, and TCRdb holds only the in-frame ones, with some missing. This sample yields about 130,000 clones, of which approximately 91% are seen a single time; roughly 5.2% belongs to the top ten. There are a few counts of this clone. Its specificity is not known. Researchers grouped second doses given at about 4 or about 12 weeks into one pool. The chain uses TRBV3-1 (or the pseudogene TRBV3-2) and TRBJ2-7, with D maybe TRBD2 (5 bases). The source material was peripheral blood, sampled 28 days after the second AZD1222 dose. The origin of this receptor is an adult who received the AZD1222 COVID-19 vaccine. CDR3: CASSQSGHSYEQYF. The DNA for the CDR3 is TGTGCCAGCAGCCAGAGCGGCCACTCCTACGAGCAGTACTTC.